These 2 T cell receptor beta chains came from one sample sequenced in a study of blood T cell repertoires in COVID-19. Sequencing used immunoSEQ multiplex PCR; TCRdb keeps in-frame clones, though not all of them. The sample holds around 150,000 clones, around 90% seen once. Input material: peripheral blood. The receptors originated from a man in his fifties or sixties with active or convalescent COVID-19.

V is TRBV19 and J is TRBJ2-2; 8 bases align to TRBD1. V lost 1 base and J lost 5; bases outside the gene matches: 6. This CDR3 region has 16 residues. The germline gives CDR1 LNHDA, CDR2 SQIVND (reference sequence). DNA of the CDR3: TGTGCCAGTAGTATAGCGGACAGGGTAATGACCGGGGAGCTGTTTTTT. Translating it yields CASSIADRVMTGELFF. Supplemented by reference TRBV19 and TRBJ2-2, the full variable domain reads DGGITQSPKYLFRKEGQNVTLSCEQNLNHDAMYWYRQDPGQGLRLIYYSQIVNDFQKGDIAEGYSVSREKKESFPLTVTSAQKNPTAFYLCASSIADRVMTGELFFGEGSRLTVL.

In this sample, this clone turned up once. The chain links TRBV7-7 to TRBJ1-5; TRBD1 matches 8 bases. This CDR3 has 18 residues. With 5 bases clipped from V and 0 bases from J, the junction kept 12 bases outside the gene matches. Germline V CDR1 and CDR2: SSHAT, FNYEAQ (reference sequence). CDR3 in amino acids: CASSNTSGTGISNQPQHF. CDR3 bases: TGTGCCAGCAGCAACACTTCCGGGACAGGAATTAGCAATCAGCCCCAGCATTTT.